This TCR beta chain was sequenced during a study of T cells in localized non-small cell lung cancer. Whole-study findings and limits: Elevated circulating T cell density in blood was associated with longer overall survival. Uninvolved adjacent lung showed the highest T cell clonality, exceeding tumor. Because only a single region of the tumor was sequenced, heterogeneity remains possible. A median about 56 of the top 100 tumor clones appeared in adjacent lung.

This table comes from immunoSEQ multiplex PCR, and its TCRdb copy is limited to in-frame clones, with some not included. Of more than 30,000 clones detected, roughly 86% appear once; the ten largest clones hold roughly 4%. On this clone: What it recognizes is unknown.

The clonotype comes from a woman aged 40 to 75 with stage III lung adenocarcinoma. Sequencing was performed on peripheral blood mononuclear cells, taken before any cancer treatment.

CDR3 DNA sequence: TGTGCCAGCAGCTTAAATTGGAGGACGGGAAACAATGAGCAGTTCTTC. Translation gives CASSLNWRTGNNEQFF. The gene calls are TRBV7-3 and TRBJ2-1; possible D gene TRBD2, 5 bases. The V end was cut by 1 base, the J end by 5 bases, with 15 bases between. Germline V gene lookup returns CDR1 SGHTA and CDR2 FQGTGA. The CDR3 consists of 16 residues.